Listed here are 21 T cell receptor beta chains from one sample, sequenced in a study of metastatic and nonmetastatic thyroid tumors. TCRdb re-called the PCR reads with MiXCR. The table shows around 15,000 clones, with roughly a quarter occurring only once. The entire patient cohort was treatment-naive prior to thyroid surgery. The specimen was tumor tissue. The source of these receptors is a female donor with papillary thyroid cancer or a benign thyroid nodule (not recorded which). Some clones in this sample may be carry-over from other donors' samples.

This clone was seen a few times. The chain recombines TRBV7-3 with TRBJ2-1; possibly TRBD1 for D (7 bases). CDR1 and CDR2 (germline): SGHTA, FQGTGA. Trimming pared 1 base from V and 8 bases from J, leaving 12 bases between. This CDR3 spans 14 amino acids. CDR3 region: CASSLIGGGDEQFF. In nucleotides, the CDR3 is TGTGCCAGCAGCTTAATAGGAGGGGGCGATGAGCAGTTCTTC.

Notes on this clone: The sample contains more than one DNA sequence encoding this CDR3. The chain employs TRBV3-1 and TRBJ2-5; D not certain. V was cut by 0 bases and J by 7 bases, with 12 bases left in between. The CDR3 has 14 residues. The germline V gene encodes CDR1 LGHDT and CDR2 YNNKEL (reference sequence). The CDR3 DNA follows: TGTGCCAGCAGCCAAGAACGGCGAGCCGGGACCCAGTACTTC. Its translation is CASSQERRAGTQYF.

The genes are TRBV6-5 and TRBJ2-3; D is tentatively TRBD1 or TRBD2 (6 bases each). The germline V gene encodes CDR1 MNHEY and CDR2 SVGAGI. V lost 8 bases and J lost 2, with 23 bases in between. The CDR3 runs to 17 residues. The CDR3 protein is CASGGPGQQGLTDTQYF. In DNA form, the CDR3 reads TGTGCCAGCGGGGGGCCGGGACAACAGGGACTCACAGATACGCAGTATTTT.

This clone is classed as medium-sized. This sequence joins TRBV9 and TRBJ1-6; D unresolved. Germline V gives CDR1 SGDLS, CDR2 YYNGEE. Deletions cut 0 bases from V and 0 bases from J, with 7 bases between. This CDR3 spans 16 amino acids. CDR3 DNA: TGTGCCAGCAGCGTAGAGGCGAGCTCCTATAATTCACCCCTCCACTTT. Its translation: CASSVEASSYNSPLHF.

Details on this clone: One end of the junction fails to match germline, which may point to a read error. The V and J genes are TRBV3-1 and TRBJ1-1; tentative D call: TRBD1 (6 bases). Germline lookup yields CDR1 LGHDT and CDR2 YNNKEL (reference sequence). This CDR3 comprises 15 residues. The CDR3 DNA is TGTGCCAGCAGCCAGGTCTCTACAGGGTACACTGAATCTTTCTTT. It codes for CASSQVSTGYTESFF.

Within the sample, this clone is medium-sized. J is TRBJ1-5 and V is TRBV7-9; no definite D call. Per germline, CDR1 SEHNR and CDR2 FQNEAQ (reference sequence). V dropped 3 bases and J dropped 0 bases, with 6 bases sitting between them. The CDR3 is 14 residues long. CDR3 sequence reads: CASSFTDSNQPQHF. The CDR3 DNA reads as TGTGCCAGCAGCTTTACGGATAGCAATCAGCCCCAGCATTTT.

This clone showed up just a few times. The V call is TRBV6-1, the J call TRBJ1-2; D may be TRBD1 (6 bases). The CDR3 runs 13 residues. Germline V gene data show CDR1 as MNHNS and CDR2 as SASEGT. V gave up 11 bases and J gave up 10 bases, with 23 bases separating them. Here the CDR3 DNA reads TGTGCCTGCCAAAAGGAGGGGGTCCATGACTACACCTTC. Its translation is CACQKEGVHDYTF.

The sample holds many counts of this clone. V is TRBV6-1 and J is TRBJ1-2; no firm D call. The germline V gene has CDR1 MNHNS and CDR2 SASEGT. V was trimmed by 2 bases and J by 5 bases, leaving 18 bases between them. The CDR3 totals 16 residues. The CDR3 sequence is CASSERVGEYLYGYTF. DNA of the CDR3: TGTGCCAGCAGTGAAAGGGTCGGGGAGTACCTATATGGCTACACCTTC.

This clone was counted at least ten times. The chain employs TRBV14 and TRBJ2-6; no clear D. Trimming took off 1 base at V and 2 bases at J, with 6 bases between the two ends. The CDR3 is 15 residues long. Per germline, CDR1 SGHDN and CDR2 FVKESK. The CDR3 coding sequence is TGTGCCAGCAGCCAAGGGGTTACTGGGGCCAACGTCCTGACTTTC. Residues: CASSQGVTGANVLTF.

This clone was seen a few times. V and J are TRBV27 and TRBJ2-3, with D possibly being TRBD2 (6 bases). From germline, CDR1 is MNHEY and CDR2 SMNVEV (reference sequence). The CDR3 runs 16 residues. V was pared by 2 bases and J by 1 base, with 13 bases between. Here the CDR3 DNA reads TGTGCCAGCAGTTTAGGAGGGCCGGGAGGCACAGATACGCAGTATTTT. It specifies CASSLGGPGGTDTQYF.

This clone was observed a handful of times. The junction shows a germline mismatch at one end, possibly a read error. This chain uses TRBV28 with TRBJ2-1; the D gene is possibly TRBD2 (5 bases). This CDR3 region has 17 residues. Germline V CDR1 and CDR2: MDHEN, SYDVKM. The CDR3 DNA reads TGTGCCAACAGTTTCCGTGAGGGCCGGGGTGAGCACAATGAGCAGTTCTTC. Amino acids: CANSFREGRGEHNEQFF.

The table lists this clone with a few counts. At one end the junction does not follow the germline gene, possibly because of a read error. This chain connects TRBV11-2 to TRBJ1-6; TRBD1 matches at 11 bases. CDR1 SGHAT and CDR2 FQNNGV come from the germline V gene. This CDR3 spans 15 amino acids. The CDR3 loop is CAISFPGQGGSPLHF. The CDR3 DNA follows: TGTGCCATCAGCTTTCCGGGACAGGGGGGTTCACCCCTCCACTTT.

CDR3 amino acids: CASNRGGSSVEQYF. The CDR3 bases are TGTGCCAGCAACCGTGGTGGGAGCTCGGTGGAGCAGTACTTC. This sequence joins TRBV7-2 and TRBJ2-7; D possibly corresponds to TRBD2 (5 bases). Trimming took 7 bases from V and 7 from J, leaving 20 bases between them. Germline values: CDR1 SGHTA, CDR2 FQGNSA. CDR3 length: 14 residues.

CDR3 sequence (DNA): TGCAGTGCACAGGACAGTCCCTACGAGCAGTACTTC. The encoded protein is CSAQDSPYEQYF. The chain couples TRBV20-1 to TRBJ2-7, with D perhaps TRBD1 (6 bases). Looked up from germline, CDR1 is DFQATT and CDR2 is SNEGSKA (reference sequence). This CDR3 contains 12 residues. Trimming pared 6 bases from V and 2 bases from J, leaving 11 bases between.

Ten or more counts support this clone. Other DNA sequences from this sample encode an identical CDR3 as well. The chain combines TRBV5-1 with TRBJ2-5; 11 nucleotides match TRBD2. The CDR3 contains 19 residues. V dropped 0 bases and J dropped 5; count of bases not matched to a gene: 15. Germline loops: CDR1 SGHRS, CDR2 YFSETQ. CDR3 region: CASSLGFLAGGPEMETQYF. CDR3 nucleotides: TGCGCCAGCAGCTTGGGATTCCTAGCGGGAGGACCCGAGATGGAGACCCAGTACTTC.

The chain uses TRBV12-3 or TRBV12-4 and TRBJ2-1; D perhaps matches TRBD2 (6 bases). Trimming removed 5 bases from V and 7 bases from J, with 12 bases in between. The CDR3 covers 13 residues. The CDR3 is CASSRDCGNEQFF. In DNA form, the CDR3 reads TGTGCCAGCAGTCGGGACTGTGGGAATGAGCAGTTCTTC.

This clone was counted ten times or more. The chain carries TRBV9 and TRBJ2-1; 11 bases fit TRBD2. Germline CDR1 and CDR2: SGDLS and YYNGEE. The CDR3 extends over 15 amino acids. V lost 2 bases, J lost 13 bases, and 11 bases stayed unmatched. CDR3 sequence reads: CASSVFELAGEFQFF. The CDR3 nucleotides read TGTGCCAGCAGCGTCTTTGAACTAGCGGGAGAATTTCAGTTCTTC.

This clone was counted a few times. The CDR3 bases are TGTGCCAGCAGTCCCGTTACGGTAGCGGGGTCCTACAATGAGCAGTTCTTC. This gives the protein CASSPVTVAGSYNEQFF. This rearrangement joins TRBV28 to TRBJ2-1; 8 positions match TRBD2. The germline V gene encodes CDR1 MDHEN and CDR2 SYDVKM. The CDR3 has 17 amino acids. V shed 5 bases and J 1 base; nucleotides not matched to a gene: 10. Supplemented by reference TRBV28 and TRBJ2-1, the full variable domain reads DVKVTQSSRYLVKRTGEKVFLECVQDMDHENMFWYRQDPGLGLRLIYFSYDVKMKEKGDIPEGYSVSREKKERFSLILESASTNQTSMYLCASSPVTVAGSYNEQFFGPGTRLTVL.

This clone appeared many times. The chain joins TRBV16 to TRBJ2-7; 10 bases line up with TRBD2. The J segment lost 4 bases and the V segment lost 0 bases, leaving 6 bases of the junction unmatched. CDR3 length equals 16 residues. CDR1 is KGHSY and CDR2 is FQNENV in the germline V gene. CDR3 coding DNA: TGTGCCAGCAGCCAATCGCAAGCGGGAGGGTATTACGAGCAGTACTTC. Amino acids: CASSQSQAGGYYEQYF.

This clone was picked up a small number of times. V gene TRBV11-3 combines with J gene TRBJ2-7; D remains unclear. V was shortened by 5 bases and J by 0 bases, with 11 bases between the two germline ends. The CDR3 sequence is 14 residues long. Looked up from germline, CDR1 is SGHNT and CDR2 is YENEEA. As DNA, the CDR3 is TGTGCCAGCAGCCCAGACCCACGCTCCTACGAGCAGTACTTC. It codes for CASSPDPRSYEQYF.

Written as DNA, the CDR3 is TGCGCCAGCAGCCCCCGGGGAAGCACTACGACTGGGGCCAACGTCCTGACTTTC. It yields the protein CASSPRGSTTTGANVLTF. This chain connects TRBV5-1 to TRBJ2-6; weak D call: TRBD2 (5 bases). The V and J ends lost 4 bases and 2 bases respectively, with 19 bases between them. This CDR3 contains 18 residues. Germline V lookup: CDR1 SGHRS, CDR2 YFSETQ.